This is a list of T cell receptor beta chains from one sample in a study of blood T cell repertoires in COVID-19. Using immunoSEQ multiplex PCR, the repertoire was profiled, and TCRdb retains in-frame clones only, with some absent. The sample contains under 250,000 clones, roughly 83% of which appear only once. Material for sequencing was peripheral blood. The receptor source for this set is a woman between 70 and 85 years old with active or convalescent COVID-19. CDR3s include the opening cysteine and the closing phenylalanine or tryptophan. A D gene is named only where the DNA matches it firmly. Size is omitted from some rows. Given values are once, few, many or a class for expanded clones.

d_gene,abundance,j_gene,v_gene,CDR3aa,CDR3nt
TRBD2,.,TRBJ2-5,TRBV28,CASSGPGTSGGYQETQYF,TGTGCCAGCAGTGGACCCGGGACTAGCGGGGGGTACCAAGAGACCCAGTACTTC
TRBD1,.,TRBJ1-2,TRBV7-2,CASSPDRDNYGYTF,TGTGCCAGCAGCCCGGACAGGGACAACTATGGCTACACCTTC
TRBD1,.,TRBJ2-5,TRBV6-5,CASSRQQGPGRTQYF,TGTGCCAGCAGTCGGCAACAGGGGCCGGGCAGGACCCAGTACTTC
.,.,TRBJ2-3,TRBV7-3,CASSSQGRTQYF,TGTGCCAGCAGCTCTCAGGGGCGGACGCAGTATTTT
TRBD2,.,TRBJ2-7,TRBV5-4,CASSGAGTSDEQYF,TGTGCCAGCAGCGGCGCCGGGACTAGCGACGAGCAGTACTTC
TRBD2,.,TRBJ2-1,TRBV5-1,CASSLAGTSVNEQFF,TGCGCCAGCAGCTTGGCTGGGACTAGCGTGAATGAGCAGTTCTTC
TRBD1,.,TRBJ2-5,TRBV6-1,CASSEATGEKETQYF,TGTGCCAGCAGTGAAGCGACAGGGGAGAAGGAGACCCAGTACTTC
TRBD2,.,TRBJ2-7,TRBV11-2,CASSRGLADDEQYF,TGTGCCAGCAGCCGGGGACTAGCTGACGACGAGCAGTACTTC
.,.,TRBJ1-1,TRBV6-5,CASKGELIMNTEAFF,TGTGCCAGCAAGGGGGAGCTCATCATGAACACTGAAGCTTTCTTT
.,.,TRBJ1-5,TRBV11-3,CASSWAGGVSQPQHF,TGTGCCAGCAGCTGGGCGGGGGGGGTCAGTCAGCCCCAGCATTTT
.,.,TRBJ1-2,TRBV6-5,CASSYYRDTYGYTF,TGTGCCAGCAGCTATTACAGGGATACCTATGGCTACACCTTC
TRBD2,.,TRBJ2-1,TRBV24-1,CATSDFTGTSGSNEQFF,TGTGCCACCAGTGACTTCACCGGGACTAGCGGGAGCAATGAGCAGTTCTTC
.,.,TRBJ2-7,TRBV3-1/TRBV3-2,CASSSSGSYEQYF,TGTGCCAGCAGCTCGAGCGGCTCCTACGAGCAGTACTTC
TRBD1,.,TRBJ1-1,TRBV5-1,CASSLLWTGDTEAFF,TGCGCCAGCAGCTTGTTATGGACAGGGGACACTGAAGCTTTCTTT
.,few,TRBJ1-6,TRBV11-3,CASSLQQGSPLHF,TGTGCCAGCAGCTTGCAACAGGGCTCACCCCTCCACTTT
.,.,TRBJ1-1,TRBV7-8,CASSARWDTEAFF,TGTGCCAGCAGCGCCAGGTGGGACACTGAAGCTTTCTTT
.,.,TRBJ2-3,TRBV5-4,CASSLAQSTDTQYF,TGTGCCAGCAGCTTGGCACAAAGCACAGATACGCAGTATTTT
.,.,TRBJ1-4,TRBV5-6,CASSLLNEKLFF,TGTGCCAGCAGCTTGCTGAATGAAAAACTGTTTTTT
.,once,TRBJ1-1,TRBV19,CASSMGRGSEAFF,TGTGCCAGTAGTATGGGTCGGGGGAGTGAAGCTTTCTTT
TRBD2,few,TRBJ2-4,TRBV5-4,CASSLAGGRGIQYF,TGTGCCAGCAGCTTAGCGGGGGGGCGGGGCATTCAGTACTTC
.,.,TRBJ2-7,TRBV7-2,CASSPVGASYEQYF,TGTGCCAGCAGCCCCGTGGGCGCCTCCTACGAGCAGTACTTC
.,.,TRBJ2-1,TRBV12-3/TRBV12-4,CASSFAVPDEQFF,TGTGCCAGCAGTTTCGCTGTCCCAGATGAGCAGTTCTTC
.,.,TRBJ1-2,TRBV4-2,CASSQDSEVHYGYTF,TGTGCCAGCAGCCAAGATAGCGAGGTTCACTATGGCTACACCTTC
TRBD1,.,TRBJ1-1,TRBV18,CASSLNRGGTEAFF,TGTGCCAGCTCACTAAACAGGGGAGGCACTGAAGCTTTCTTT
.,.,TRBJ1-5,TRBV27,CASSLRGRNQPQHF,TGTGCCAGCAGTTTGCGGGGTCGCAATCAGCCCCAGCATTTT
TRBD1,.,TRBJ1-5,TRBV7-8,CASSRGPDRGYQPQHF,TGTGCCAGCAGCCGAGGTCCGGACAGGGGGTATCAGCCCCAGCATTTT
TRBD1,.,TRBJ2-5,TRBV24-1,CATGQGNQETQYF,TGTGCCACCGGACAGGGTAACCAAGAGACCCAGTACTTC
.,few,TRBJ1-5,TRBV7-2,CASSFKWENQPQHF,TGTGCCAGCAGCTTTAAATGGGAGAATCAGCCCCAGCATTTT
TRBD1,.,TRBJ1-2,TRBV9,CASSEGQGLGGYTF,TGTGCCAGCAGCGAGGGACAGGGGTTGGGAGGCTACACCTTC
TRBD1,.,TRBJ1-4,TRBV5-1,CANFHRDRAHEKLFF,TGCGCCAATTTTCACCGGGACAGGGCCCATGAAAAACTGTTTTTT
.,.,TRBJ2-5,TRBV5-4,CASSALYGGQETQYF,TGTGCCAGCAGCGCCCTTTATGGCGGCCAAGAGACCCAGTACTTC
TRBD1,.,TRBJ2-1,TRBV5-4,CASSFSEGAYNEQFF,TGTGCCAGCAGCTTTAGTGAGGGGGCTTACAATGAGCAGTTCTTC
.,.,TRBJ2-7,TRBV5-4,CASSLGLGGPYEQYF,TGTGCCAGCAGCTTGGGACTAGGGGGCCCCTACGAGCAGTACTTC
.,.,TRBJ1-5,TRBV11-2,CASSLDRNQPQHF,TGTGCCAGCAGCTTAGACAGAAATCAGCCCCAGCATTTT
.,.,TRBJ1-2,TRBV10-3,CAISAGQVAGYTF,TGTGCCATCAGTGCCGGTCAGGTTGCTGGCTACACCTTC
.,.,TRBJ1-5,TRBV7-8,CASSSEGVGSQPQHF,TGTGCCAGCAGCTCTGAAGGGGTGGGAAGTCAGCCCCAGCATTTT
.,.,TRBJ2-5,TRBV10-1,CASSGHPTLTQYF,TGCGCCAGCAGTGGCCACCCGACACTGACCCAGTACTTC
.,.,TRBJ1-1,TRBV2,CASSVRSGFVVEAFF,TGTGCCAGCAGTGTTCGTAGTGGTTTTGTTGTTGAAGCTTTCTTT
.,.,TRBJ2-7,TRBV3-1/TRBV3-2,CASSQKRGGLGEQYF,TGTGCCAGCAGCCAAAAGAGGGGGGGCCTTGGCGAGCAGTACTTC
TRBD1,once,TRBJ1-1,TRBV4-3,CASSQDSGGRGAFF,TGCGCCAGCAGCCAAGATTCAGGGGGCAGGGGCGCTTTCTTT